This record covers a single T cell receptor beta chain. Its target is not known. The CDR3 contains 14 residues. The J segment lost 3 bases and the V segment lost 7 bases, leaving 9 bases of the junction unmatched. Germline V gene lookup returns CDR1 MDHEN and CDR2 SYDVKM. The data derive from a study of lymphopenia after photon versus proton radiotherapy. General study findings and limits: A bigger post-nadir fall in TCR diversity correlated inversely with survival time in deceased patients. Post-nadir diversity loss with photons came from oligoclonal expansion, particularly CD8+ Temra cells.

TCRdb's table, derived via immunoSEQ multiplex PCR, lists solely in-frame clones and lacks some. The table includes 150,000 to 200,000 clones, about nine tenths detected once. The material sequenced was peripheral blood, taken from a patient treated with photon-based radiotherapy. The sequence came from a man aged 45-60 years with gastric cancer. The chain uses TRBV28 and TRBJ2-7, with TRBD1 identical over 7 bases. The CDR3 spells CASITTGLSYEQYF. CDR3 DNA sequence: TGTGCCAGCATTACGACAGGGCTTAGCTACGAGCAGTACTTC.